This T cell receptor beta chain comes out of a study of shared clonotypes between healthy human individuals. Naive CD8 cells comprised CD45RO-negative, CCR7-positively selected cells, excluding terminally differentiated effector memory CD45RA+ cells. The study drew all its donors from Caucasian adults living in Nashville, Tennessee. Findings and caveats of the study: Depth of sequencing was expected to influence donor clonotype sharing. Estimated richness values were generally larger in naive subsets than in memory subsets. Clonotypes which were not shared had lower generation probabilities than clonotypes that all four donors shared.

Comment on this clone: Antigen specificity is unknown. At the DNA level, this CDR3 is encoded by other sequences in the same sample as well.

Using immunoSEQ multiplex PCR, the repertoire was profiled, and TCRdb retains in-frame clones only, with some absent. This table holds hundreds of thousands of clones, nearly 95% found once. Trimming took 4 bases from V and 3 from J, leaving 13 bases between them. The CDR3 covers 13 residues. Germline CDR1 is SQVTM and CDR2 is ANQGSEA. V gene TRBV29-1 combines with J gene TRBJ2-7; D is possibly TRBD2 (6 bases). This clonotype was obtained from a man aged 30-40 years in good health. Sequences were obtained from naive CD8+ T cells sorted from blood. The CDR3 DNA is TGCAGCGTTGTCGGAGGGTCCAGCTACGAGCAGTACTTC. The encoded protein is CSVVGGSSYEQYF.